Each of the 21 T cell receptor beta chains below was sequenced from the same sample in a study of CD8 T cells in ankylosing spondylitis. TCRdb fed the 5' RACE reads into MiXCR, producing one record per CDR3 protein. The sample holds 310,000 or so distinct CDR3 sequences, over 15% seen once. The source material was blood, either unsorted or a sorted T cell fraction (not recorded which). The receptors here all came from a male donor with ankylosing spondylitis or in good health (not recorded which).

This clonotype occurred a few times. J is TRBJ2-5 and V is TRBV12-3 or TRBV12-4; 8 nucleotides align to TRBD2. The CDR3 is 16 residues long. With 5 bases clipped from V and 5 bases from J, the junction kept 13 bases outside the gene matches. CDR3 in DNA: TGTGCCAGCAGTCCTCCTGTCGGGGGGGGGCTGGAGACCCAGTACTTC. It yields the protein CASSPPVGGGLETQYF.

This chain connects TRBV20-1 to TRBJ1-2; 8 positions match TRBD1. The CDR3 has 13 amino acids. Trimming removed 3 bases from V and 3 bases from J; junction bases left unmatched: 3. Germline loops: CDR1 DFQATT, CDR2 SNEGSKA (reference sequence). CDR3 sequence (DNA): TGCAGTGCTAGGGACAGGGATTACTATGGCTACACCTTC. Its translation: CSARDRDYYGYTF.

The V call is TRBV10-3, the J call TRBJ1-1; no clear D gene. V was clipped by 4 bases and J by 1 base, with 7 bases between them. The CDR3 is made up of 13 amino acids. Per germline, CDR1 ENHRY and CDR2 SYGVKD. The CDR3 loop is CAISVDTNTEAFF. DNA of the CDR3: TGTGCCATCAGTGTTGACACGAACACTGAAGCTTTCTTT.

The chain combines TRBV20-1 with TRBJ2-5, with a possible D match to TRBD2 (6 bases). Germline CDR1 is DFQATT and CDR2 is SNEGSKA (reference sequence). V gave up 1 base and J gave up 2 bases, with 11 bases separating them. There are 14 residues in the CDR3. CDR3: CSARVRGWQETQYF. CDR3 DNA: TGCAGTGCTAGAGTCCGGGGGTGGCAAGAGACCCAGTACTTC.

This clonotype was detected a few times. The J gene is TRBJ1-4, the V gene TRBV12-3 or TRBV12-4, with unresolved D. The CDR3 consists of 14 residues. V gave up 2 bases and J gave up 1 base, with 5 bases separating them. The CDR3 reads CASSLMGTNEKLFF. CDR3 coding DNA: TGTGCCAGCAGTTTAATGGGAACTAATGAAAAACTGTTTTTT.

The rearrangement links TRBV24-1 to TRBJ2-1; TRBD2 matches 10 bases. This CDR3 spans 18 amino acids. Germline V gene data show CDR1 as KGHDR and CDR2 as SFDVKD. The junction had 8 bases not matched to a gene; V was cut back by 3 bases and J by 1 base. Here the CDR3 DNA reads TGTGCCACCAGTGATGGGAGCGGGGGGGGCTTGTCCTACAATGAGCAGTTCTTC. It specifies CATSDGSGGGLSYNEQFF.

The rearrangement uses TRBV12-3 or TRBV12-4 and TRBJ1-2; 8 bases align to TRBD1. This CDR3 has 13 residues. The junction had 8 bases not matched to a gene; V was cut back by 9 bases and J by 5 bases. The chain's CDR3 is CASTKDRVYGYTF. The CDR3 bases are TGTGCCAGTACCAAGGACAGGGTGTATGGCTACACCTTC.

This clonotype was seen repeatedly, ten times or more. The germline gene is not matched at one end of the junction; a read error may be the cause. The rearrangement links TRBV12-3 or TRBV12-4 to TRBJ2-3; 10 bases map to TRBD2. This CDR3 has 14 residues. The CDR3 reads CASSSSGGGDTQYF. In nucleotides, the CDR3 is TGCGCCAGCAGCTCTAGCGGGGGTGGAGATACGCAGTATTTT.

This clonotype showed up many times. The chain is built from TRBV6-1 and TRBJ2-5; 7 bases are shared with TRBD2. J gave up 7 bases and V 5 bases, and 7 bases lay outside the gene matches. The CDR3 covers 13 residues. Germline V gene sequence: CDR1 MNHNS, CDR2 SASEGT. The CDR3 DNA follows: TGTGCCAGCAGTCAAGGACTAGTCGGGACCCAGTACTTC. Translated: CASSQGLVGTQYF.

There are a few counts of this clonotype. The DNA for the CDR3 is TGTGCCAGCAGCTTGTTCGGGACCTCGGGAAACATTCAGTACTTC. This gives the protein CASSLFGTSGNIQYF. This chain links TRBV5-5 with TRBJ2-4; D is tentatively TRBD1 or TRBD2 (5 bases each). The CDR3 is 15 amino acids. V lost 1 base, J lost 6 bases, and 14 bases lay in between. Looked up from germline, CDR1 is SGHKS and CDR2 is YYEKEE (reference sequence).

This clonotype was detected a few times. The rearrangement links TRBV6-2 or TRBV6-3 to TRBJ2-3, with TRBD2 identical over 12 bases. Germline V CDR1 and CDR2: MNHEY, SVGEGT. The CDR3 runs to 18 residues. V trimming: 2 bases; J trimming: 5 bases; junction bases outside the gene matches: 11. DNA for the CDR3: TGTGCCAGCAGTTACCGCGGACTAGCGGGGTCCCCCCGAGATACGCAGTATTTT. Protein product: CASSYRGLAGSPRDTQYF.

This clonotype turned up a few times. This chain links TRBV12-3 or TRBV12-4 with TRBJ1-6; D gene unclear. Trimming took 5 bases from V and 10 from J, leaving 12 bases between them. The CDR3 has 13 residues. The CDR3 sequence is CASSMKGWSPLHF. The DNA of the CDR3 is TGTGCCAGCAGTATGAAGGGTTGGTCACCCCTCCACTTT.

V usage is TRBV21-1 and J usage is TRBJ2-7; whether TRBD1, the table's D call, matches the DNA was not checked. TRBV21-1 is a pseudogene locus. There are 16 residues in the CDR3. The DNA of the CDR3 is TGTGCCAGCAGCAAAGGTGCAGGGGGGCCCACCTACGAGCAGTACGTC. Its translation is CASSKGAGGPTYEQYV.

V gene TRBV28 combines with J gene TRBJ2-2; D gene unclear. Germline CDR1 reads MDHEN; CDR2 reads SYDVKM. This CDR3 is 12 amino acids long. The ends were cut back, 7 bases at V and 0 bases at J, with 3 bases in the middle. The chain's CDR3 is CASTPNTGELFF. The CDR3, as DNA: TGTGCCAGCACACCGAACACCGGGGAGCTGTTTTTT.

This clonotype was seen many times. The rearrangement links TRBV27 to TRBJ2-3, with 7 bases identical to TRBD1. The CDR3 contains 12 residues. CDR1 MNHEY and CDR2 SMNVEV come from the germline V gene (reference sequence). The J segment lost 6 bases and the V segment lost 7 bases, leaving 4 bases of the junction unmatched. The CDR3 bases are TGTGCCAGCACTGGCAGGGGGGATACGCAGTATTTT. It encodes CASTGRGDTQYF.

V is TRBV20-1 and J is TRBJ1-6, with D tentatively TRBD1 (5 bases). CDR3 length: 14 residues. Trimming took off 8 bases at V and 6 bases at J, with 17 bases between the two ends. Germline V CDR1 and CDR2: DFQATT, SNEGSKA (reference sequence). CDR3 DNA: TGCAGTATTGAAAAGGGACGGGTTAATTCACCCCTCCACTTT. This gives the protein CSIEKGRVNSPLHF.

Note on this clonotype: The junction differs from germline at one of its ends, possibly a read error. This chain connects TRBV5-1 to TRBJ2-1; D uncertain. The germline V gene has CDR1 SGHRS and CDR2 YFSETQ. The CDR3 has 16 residues. The DNA of the CDR3 is TGCGCCAGCAGCGCCCACACCCTGGGCTCCTACAGTGAGCAGTTCTTC. Its protein product is CASSAHTLGSYSEQFF.

The CDR3 region is CASSIANIANQPQHF. The CDR3 region has the DNA TGTGCCAGTAGTATCGCGAATATCGCCAATCAGCCCCAGCATTTT. V is TRBV19 and J is TRBJ1-5; D call uncertain. The V end was cut by 3 bases, the J end by 3 bases, with 12 bases between. The CDR3 consists of 15 residues. Germline V gives CDR1 LNHDA, CDR2 SQIVND (reference sequence).

This clonotype was seen repeatedly, ten times or more. The gene calls are TRBV12-3 or TRBV12-4 and TRBJ1-5; possible D gene TRBD1, 6 bases. V dropped 6 bases and J dropped 0 bases, with 12 bases sitting between them. This CDR3 contains 15 residues. The DNA for the CDR3 is TGTGCCAGCAGCTTGGCAGGGGATAGCAATCAGCCCCAGCATTTT. It yields the protein CASSLAGDSNQPQHF.

The rearrangement joins TRBV21-1 to TRBJ2-2; the table calls TRBD2, which could not be checked here. TRBV21-1 is recorded as a pseudogene. This CDR3 has 16 residues. The CDR3 loop is CASSGEGQTSSPRLFF. Here the CDR3 DNA reads TGTGCCAGCAGCGGTGAGGGCCAGACCTCCTCGCCGCGGCTGTTTTTT.

Notes on this clonotype: With a much larger clone just one base away, this may be a read error. The J gene is TRBJ1-5, the V gene TRBV20-1, with TRBD1 matching 7 bases. The J segment lost 1 base and the V segment lost 6 bases, leaving 9 bases of the junction unmatched. The CDR3 is 15 residues long. Per the germline V gene, CDR1 is DFQATT and CDR2 is SNEGSKA (reference sequence). DNA for the CDR3: TGCAGTGCCGCCAACGACAGGGACAGCAATCAGCCCCAGCATTTT. Amino acid sequence: CSAANDRDSNQPQHF.